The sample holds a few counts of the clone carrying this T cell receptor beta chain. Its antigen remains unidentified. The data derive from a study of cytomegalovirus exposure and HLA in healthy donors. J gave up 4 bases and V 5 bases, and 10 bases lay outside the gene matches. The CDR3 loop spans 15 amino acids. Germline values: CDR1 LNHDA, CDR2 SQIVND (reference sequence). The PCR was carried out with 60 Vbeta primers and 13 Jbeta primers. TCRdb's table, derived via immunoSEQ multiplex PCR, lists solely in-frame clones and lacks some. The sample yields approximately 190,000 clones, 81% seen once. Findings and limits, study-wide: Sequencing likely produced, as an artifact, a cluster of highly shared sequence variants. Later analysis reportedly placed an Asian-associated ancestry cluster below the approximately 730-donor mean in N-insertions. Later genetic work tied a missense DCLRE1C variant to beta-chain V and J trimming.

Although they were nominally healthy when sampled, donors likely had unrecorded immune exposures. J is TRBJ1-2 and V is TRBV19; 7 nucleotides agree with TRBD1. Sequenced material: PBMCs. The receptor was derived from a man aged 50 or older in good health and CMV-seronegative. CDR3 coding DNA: TGTGCCAGTAGTTTCCCGGGACAGAAACTCTATGGCTACACCTTC. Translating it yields CASSFPGQKLYGYTF.